This T cell receptor beta chain was sequenced during a study of T cell responses to AZD1222 COVID-19 vaccine. Trimming stripped 0 bases from V and 4 bases from J, with 12 bases between. The CDR3 spans 15 residues. CDR1 is LGHNA, CDR2 YSLEER, per germline. The protocol was immunoSEQ multiplex PCR, while the TCRdb copy is restricted to in-frame clones and leaves out a portion. The table shows about 59,000 clones, with about 91% occurring only once. The source of this sequence is an adult who received the AZD1222 COVID-19 vaccine. This sample comprised peripheral blood, obtained 28 days after the second AZD1222 dose. The rearrangement joins TRBV4-3 to TRBJ1-2; D uncertain. CDR3 sequence (DNA): TGCGCCAGCAGCCAAGACGGGGATACGGCCTATGGCTACACCTTC. Translation gives CASSQDGDTAYGYTF.